This T cell receptor beta chain appears in the sequencing data of a study of T cells expressing NK-cell markers. TCRdb reanalyzed the 5' RACE reads and collapses them to one entry per CDR3 protein, without DNA. Its listing shows roughly 180,000 distinct CDR3 sequences. CDR1 and CDR2 (germline): SNHLY, FYNNEI. CDR3 length: 17 amino acids. The clonotype was recovered from a man between 18 and 69 years old in good health. This chain joins TRBV2 and TRBJ2-7; the TRBD1 assignment by TCRdb is unverifiable without DNA. What was sequenced was blood T cells: a sorted CD56 or NKG2C T cell subset, CD4+ or CD8+ T cells, or bulk PBMC T cells (not recorded which). CDR3 region: CASLAYLLDPGTYEQYF.